The subject of this entry is one TCR beta chain. These data belong to a study of blood T cell repertoires in COVID-19. About the study: Italy, Spain and the United States were the sources of the convalescent and acute COVID-19 samples. From T cells, B-cell-depleted T cells, or PBMCs came the material, which was cDNA or gDNA.

Followed longitudinally, the Seattle patients had been enrolled during active infection. Germline CDR1 reads SGDLS; CDR2 reads YYNGEE. The CDR3 sequence is 15 residues long. Germline trimming cut 3 bases from V and 0 bases from J; bases unmatched to any gene: 2. Study processing details: Estimation of nucleated cell counts relied on the amplification of reference gene primers. The protocol was immunoSEQ multiplex PCR, while the TCRdb copy is restricted to in-frame clones and leaves out a portion. V and J calls and clone size follow that table, whereas D and trimming were derived from the DNA. The sample lists about 250,000 clones, around 85% seen once, with 0.85% to 0.9% in the top ten.

The TCR originated in a human donor with COVID-19, enrolled during active disease. The donor label of this sample is uncertain. The chain couples TRBV9 to TRBJ1-3; 8 bases align to TRBD1. The sequenced sample was peripheral blood. CDR3 region: CASSGGQDSGNTIYF. The CDR3 nucleotides are TGTGCCAGCAGCGGGGGACAGGACTCTGGAAACACCATATATTTT.